Listed below are T cell receptor beta chains from one sample, sequenced in a study of siplizumab effects on memory and regulatory T cells. Profiling relied on immunoSEQ multiplex PCR, and the TCRdb table lists in-frame clones only, not all of them. The sample yields approximately 60,000 clones, just over 95% seen once. The sequenced sample was naive CD8+ T cells sorted from blood. The receptors originated from a human donor in good health. CDR3s leave out the opening cysteine and the closing phenylalanine or tryptophan. The order of the fields is J gene, V gene, CDR3 protein.

j_gene: TRBJ2-7
v_gene: TRBV11-2
CDR3aa: ASSSFSTDTYEQY

j_gene: TRBJ1-5
v_gene: TRBV13
CDR3aa: ASSLGNGYQPQH

j_gene: TRBJ2-1
v_gene: TRBV5-4
CDR3aa: ASSVLAGGLNEQF

j_gene: TRBJ2-7
v_gene: TRBV9
CDR3aa: ASSVEGRGVNEQY

j_gene: TRBJ2-1
v_gene: TRBV18
CDR3aa: ASSPSLQRVYNEQF

j_gene: TRBJ1-2
v_gene: TRBV5-4
CDR3aa: ASSPEGAYYGYT

j_gene: TRBJ1-5
v_gene: TRBV27
CDR3aa: ASSSGQGARQPQH

j_gene: TRBJ1-2
v_gene: TRBV4-1
CDR3aa: ASSQDLGNSNYGYT

j_gene: TRBJ1-5
v_gene: TRBV28
CDR3aa: ASFRGNQPQH

j_gene: TRBJ1-2
v_gene: TRBV7-2
CDR3aa: ASSLLMSAYNYGYT

j_gene: TRBJ2-5
v_gene: TRBV5-6
CDR3aa: ASSWDQETQY

j_gene: TRBJ1-5
v_gene: TRBV16
CDR3aa: ASSHSGQGIQPQH

j_gene: TRBJ1-6
v_gene: TRBV4-3
CDR3aa: ASSHLRTGEGSYNSPLH

j_gene: TRBJ1-6
v_gene: TRBV27
CDR3aa: ASSFPGDNSPLH

j_gene: TRBJ1-6
v_gene: TRBV4-3
CDR3aa: ASSHDGAVGSPLH

j_gene: TRBJ2-1
v_gene: TRBV5-4
CDR3aa: ASSLEAGGYNEQF

j_gene: TRBJ2-5
v_gene: TRBV19
CDR3aa: ASSILAGGETQY

j_gene: TRBJ1-2
v_gene: TRBV6-5
CDR3aa: ASSYLATADGYT

j_gene: TRBJ2-2
v_gene: TRBV9
CDR3aa: ASSVVGSGGTGELF

j_gene: TRBJ2-7
v_gene: TRBV25-1
CDR3aa: ASSGTGHSYEQY

j_gene: TRBJ2-7
v_gene: TRBV27
CDR3aa: ASSLGRGWASSYEQY

j_gene: TRBJ2-2
v_gene: TRBV29-1
CDR3aa: SVSDLNSGELF

j_gene: TRBJ1-5
v_gene: TRBV30
CDR3aa: AWYRGDSNQPQH

j_gene: TRBJ1-2
v_gene: TRBV9
CDR3aa: ASSEPPHYGYT

j_gene: TRBJ2-1
v_gene: TRBV6-5
CDR3aa: ASTGMTGGFNEQF

j_gene: TRBJ1-2
v_gene: TRBV29-1
CDR3aa: SVGPGTGGGYT

j_gene: TRBJ1-6
v_gene: TRBV28
CDR3aa: ASRDSHNSPLH

j_gene: TRBJ2-3
v_gene: TRBV15
CDR3aa: ATSRDHLAGGMTSTDTQY

j_gene: TRBJ1-1
v_gene: TRBV6-1
CDR3aa: ASNEQGMNTEAF

j_gene: TRBJ2-7
v_gene: TRBV10-1
CDR3aa: ASSESDRVPYEQY

j_gene: TRBJ2-1
v_gene: TRBV7-6
CDR3aa: TSSLGQHNEQF

j_gene: TRBJ1-5
v_gene: TRBV7-3
CDR3aa: ASSLKWGWDGRKPLNQPQH

j_gene: TRBJ2-5
v_gene: TRBV15
CDR3aa: ATRIDSQETQY

j_gene: TRBJ1-1
v_gene: TRBV4-1
CDR3aa: ASSQDRGESEAF

j_gene: TRBJ2-7
v_gene: TRBV19
CDR3aa: ASSIGGLAGLYEQY

j_gene: TRBJ1-1
v_gene: TRBV4-1
CDR3aa: ASGWGESTEAF

j_gene: TRBJ2-7
v_gene: TRBV7-8
CDR3aa: ASSQRGAYEQY

j_gene: TRBJ1-5
v_gene: TRBV4-1
CDR3aa: ASSQDAGDQPQH

j_gene: TRBJ2-1
v_gene: TRBV7-2
CDR3aa: ASSLVPPGGEQF

j_gene: TRBJ1-1
v_gene: TRBV19
CDR3aa: ASKGTGNTEAF